This TCR beta chain was documented in a study of beta chain features in type 1 diabetes (dated 2018 in TCRdb). In the study overall: Mean age, gender distribution, total cell number and subset yield were not different between patients and healthy donors. Across all samples, some 99 million sorted cells were examined, and cell number per subset correlated strongly with RNA yield. In the study, TCRB repertoires of sorted circulating CD4+ T cell subsets from recently diagnosed type 1 diabetes patients were compared with those of matched healthy donors. Regulatory and stem cell-like memory subsets were isolated from only 8 patients and roughly eight healthy donors, whereas naive and central memory subsets came from all 30 or so donors. On the study overall, not on this receptor specifically: PCR may preferentially amplify shorter templates, but because patient and control samples were amplified and corrected together, any resulting skew would affect both groups equally. Naive, central memory and regulatory TCRB repertoires appeared to be more alike among patients than among healthy donors. Fewer insertions and more nucleotide deletions at VDJ recombination sites were observed in patients with type 1 diabetes, implying thymic rearrangement abnormalities. Because cDNA rather than genomic DNA was sequenced, highly expressing activated cells could have been over-represented, although no difference in activation and CD3 levels was found between groups. A moderate but significant shortening of TCRB CDR3 length was observed in type 1 diabetes patients in all four CD4+ subsets. Because the HLA sub-analyses included only small numbers of individuals, any influence of HLA type on TCRB rearrangement was left unresolved.

Inclusive of the bounding cysteine and phenylalanine, the CDR3 is 15 residues long. Of the read, only the CDR3 DNA is kept; its 45 bases are in frame from base 1. V trim: 4 bases; J trim: 9 bases; unmatched bases: 10. CDR1 SGHRS and CDR2 YFSETQ were looked up in the germline V gene. The High Capacity cDNA Reverse Transcription Kit was used to reverse transcribe all of the isolated RNA, meaning that expressed TCRB transcripts were what got sequenced. Deep immunoSEQ sequencing was performed on naive, central memory and regulatory T cell samples, with an average of approximately 4 million total reads per sample. After sorted cells were lysed in RLT buffer, RNA was extracted with DNase-treated RNeasy Micro or Mini kits, with the choice depending on cell number. To prevent cross-contamination, each cell subset was processed individually, whereas patient and healthy donor samples were processed jointly. The immunoSEQ multiplex PCR was used to amplify TCRB sequences from cDNA, generating 87-bp fragments that spanned the CDR3 region. Sequencing of the amplicons was done on the Illumina HiSeq platform. Under the source paper's analysis protocol: Synthetic template baselines were used to correct PCR bias computationally, reads within Hamming distance 2 were collapsed together, and singletons that could not be merged were discarded. By aligning reads against IMGT, V, D and J genes, CDR3 length, and insertions or deletions at six rearrangement sites were assigned. Clonotype counts were normalized to sorted cell number within each subset before computing true diversity and Gini coefficients with the tcR R package. Repertoire sharing was quantified using the overlap coefficient calculated on TCRB nucleotide sequences. Out-of-frame TCRB sequences from naive cells were analyzed to stand in for the pre-selection repertoire. This is the immuneACCESS table as TCRdb keeps it, with only in-frame sequences that have V and J called. A part of the clones is gone; compared with another copy, unresolved V genes explain less than half, and the rest is unexplained. That table furnishes V, J and clone size, whereas the DNA furnished D and trimming. Within this sample are a few hundred thousand clones, with about 15% of them counted one time only. The top ten clonotypes cover about 0.014% of the sample.

A remark on this clone: It lacks a known antigen. Nothing much larger sits one base from this clone, and base qualities are not available.

From each donor, a single peripheral blood sample of roughly 0.11 L on average was drawn into heparinised tubes. Naive, central memory, regulatory and stem cell-like memory CD4+ T cells were sorted on a BD FACSAria II using a panel including CD45RO, CCR7, CD25, CD127, CD95 and CD27. All sorted populations exceeded 95% purity. PBMCs were isolated immediately by Lymphoprep density gradient centrifugation and stained directly without culture. To minimize batch effects, samples were stained and sorted in pairs, one healthy donor with one patient per experiment. The chain was built from TRBV5-1 and TRBJ2-1; the junction holds 10 bases that match TRBD2. The TCR comes from a man between 18 and 35 years old with type 1 diabetes. The specimen was naive CD4+ T cells from blood. Explained via the paper, the cell subset or site label denotes: true naive CD4+ T cells. This receptor carries the CDR3 CASSDGSGGRREQFF. The DNA sequence is given as TGCGCCAGCAGCGATGGTAGCGGGGGGAGGCGTGAGCAGTTCTTC.